Listed below are T cell receptor beta chains from one sample, sequenced in a study of blood T cell repertoires in COVID-19. Sequencing was performed with immunoSEQ multiplex PCR; in TCRdb, only in-frame clones are kept and a portion is missing. The table shows roughly 430,000 clones, with approximately 88% occurring only once. Specimen: PBMCs or T cells enriched from blood (not recorded which). The source is a woman aged 40 to 49 with acute COVID-19. Both conserved end residues are part of each CDR3. The D gene is left open where the match is weak. Rows may omit the clone size; those that give it use once, few, many or a size class.

CDR3 protein: CASSPAGTSGGAVNNEQFF
CDR3 DNA: TGCGCCAGCAGCCCGGCCGGGACTAGCGGGGGGGCTGTTAACAATGAGCAGTTCTTC
V gene: TRBV5-1
J gene: TRBJ2-1
D gene: TRBD2
clone size: .

CDR3 protein: CASEEGSSSYNSPLHF
CDR3 DNA: TGTGCCAGCGAGGAGGGTAGTAGCTCCTATAATTCACCCCTCCACTTT
V gene: TRBV2
J gene: TRBJ1-6
D gene: .
clone size: .

CDR3 protein: CASSLSTGRAETQYF
CDR3 DNA: TGCGCCAGCAGCCTTTCGACAGGGCGGGCGGAGACCCAGTACTTC
V gene: TRBV5-1
J gene: TRBJ2-5
D gene: TRBD1
clone size: .

CDR3 protein: CATSRAGVQGREQPQHF
CDR3 DNA: TGTGCCACCAGCAGAGCTGGTGTTCAGGGAAGGGAACAGCCCCAGCATTTT
V gene: TRBV15
J gene: TRBJ1-5
D gene: .
clone size: once

CDR3 protein: CASSLVQLAGHTDTQYF
CDR3 DNA: TGTGCCAGCAGCTTGGTTCAACTAGCGGGGCACACAGATACGCAGTATTTT
V gene: TRBV5-4
J gene: TRBJ2-3
D gene: TRBD2
clone size: .

CDR3 protein: CAWRERGYNEQFF
CDR3 DNA: TGTGCCTGGAGGGAGCGGGGGTACAATGAGCAGTTCTTC
V gene: TRBV30
J gene: TRBJ2-1
D gene: TRBD2
clone size: .

CDR3 protein: CAWSVQGPYTDTQYF
CDR3 DNA: TGTGCCTGGAGTGTACAGGGACCCTACACAGATACGCAGTATTTT
V gene: TRBV30
J gene: TRBJ2-3
D gene: .
clone size: many

CDR3 protein: CASSLGGGGAEAFF
CDR3 DNA: TGTGCCAGCAGCTTAGGCGGGGGAGGAGCTGAAGCTTTCTTT
V gene: TRBV7-2
J gene: TRBJ1-1
D gene: .
clone size: .

CDR3 protein: CASSYSVGRPLHF
CDR3 DNA: TGTGCCAGCAGTTACTCGGTAGGGAGGCCCCTCCACTTT
V gene: TRBV6-5
J gene: TRBJ1-6
D gene: .
clone size: .

CDR3 protein: CASSQSRRARGYTF
CDR3 DNA: TGTGCCAGCAGCCAAAGCAGGAGGGCTCGTGGCTACACCTTC
V gene: TRBV3-1/TRBV3-2
J gene: TRBJ1-2
D gene: .
clone size: once

CDR3 protein: CAWSTGTAYQETQYF
CDR3 DNA: TGTGCCTGGTCAACCGGGACAGCTTACCAAGAGACCCAGTACTTC
V gene: TRBV30
J gene: TRBJ2-5
D gene: TRBD1
clone size: .

CDR3 protein: CASSYSPGYEQYF
CDR3 DNA: TGTGCCAGCAGCTATTCCCCAGGATACGAGCAGTACTTC
V gene: TRBV11-3
J gene: TRBJ2-7
D gene: .
clone size: .

CDR3 protein: CASISGAEETQYF
CDR3 DNA: TGTGCCAGCATAAGCGGGGCAGAAGAGACCCAGTACTTC
V gene: TRBV6-5
J gene: TRBJ2-5
D gene: TRBD2
clone size: .

CDR3 protein: CASSFLDRGDTEAFF
CDR3 DNA: TGTGCCAGCAGCTTTTTGGACAGGGGTGACACTGAAGCTTTCTTT
V gene: TRBV7-9
J gene: TRBJ1-1
D gene: TRBD1
clone size: .

CDR3 protein: CASSQDLQTQYF
CDR3 DNA: TGTGCCAGCAGCCAAGATCTCCAGACCCAGTACTTC
V gene: TRBV4-2
J gene: TRBJ2-5
D gene: .
clone size: .

CDR3 protein: CAIRMGQGGLNTEAFF
CDR3 DNA: TGTGCCATCAGGATGGGACAGGGAGGTTTGAACACTGAAGCTTTCTTT
V gene: TRBV10-3
J gene: TRBJ1-1
D gene: TRBD1
clone size: .